The clone carrying this T cell receptor beta chain was recorded a few times. The sample belongs to a study of human T cells and chemical hapten exposure. MiXCR, applied by TCRdb to the RACE reads, yields one record per CDR3 protein. The sample lists roughly 250,000 distinct CDR3 sequences, about 9% occurring once. Germline values: CDR1 SGHTA, CDR2 FQGNSA. The CDR3 is made up of 13 amino acids. The ends lost 8 bases at V and 7 bases at J; junction bases unmatched: 4. Sample time point: pre-sensitization, week 0. Noted treatment: therapeutic diphenylcyclopropenone sensitization with weekly scalp DPC. The receptor was derived from a woman between 35 and 50 years old with alopecia areata. Some clones in this sample may be carry-over from other donors' samples. Material: whole blood, obtained in connection with sensitization to the hapten diphenylcyclopropenone (DPC). The rearrangement links TRBV7-2 to TRBJ1-6, with 8 bases aligning to TRBD1. CDR3 bases: TGTGCCAGCGGAGACAGGGGAAATTCACCCCTCCACTTT. This sequence encodes CASGDRGNSPLHF.